This TCR beta chain was documented in a study of blood T cell repertoires in COVID-19. Adults between about 18 and 89 years of age took part from 20 to 25 US areas. Categorization into cohorts depended on clinical history that participants reported. Resolution of symptoms, clearance, or two negative PCRs was present in recovered Cohort 3 donors. A few counts support this clone. The protocol was immunoSEQ multiplex PCR, while the TCRdb copy is restricted to in-frame clones and leaves out a portion. The table lists around 150,000 clones, approximately 88% of them singletons. The sample taken for sequencing was PBMCs or T cells enriched from blood (not recorded which). The sequence was collected from a woman aged 55 to 70 who had recovered from COVID-19.

The CDR3 nucleotides read TGTGCCAGCGGGGACAGGGGAGGCTACGAGCAGTACTTC. It yields the protein CASGDRGGYEQYF. The chain carries TRBV19 and TRBJ2-7; the match to TRBD1 covers 10 bases. The CDR3 is made up of 13 amino acids. After removal of 9 bases from V and 3 bases from J, the junction contained 5 bases not matched to a gene. Germline CDR1 reads LNHDA; CDR2 reads SQIVND (reference sequence).